Listed below are T cell receptor beta chains from one sample, sequenced in a study of cytomegalovirus exposure and HLA in healthy donors. The data were produced by immunoSEQ multiplex PCR, yet TCRdb's version contains in-frame clones alone and is incomplete. The repertoire holds 100,000 to 150,000 clones, around 78% seen once, with roughly 6% in the top ten. Material: PBMCs. Receptors originate from a woman aged 40 to 50 in good health and CMV-seronegative. Each CDR3 is given with its conserved first and last residue. The order of the fields is V gene, D gene, clone size, J gene, CDR3 protein, CDR3 DNA. The D gene is left open where the match is weak. Not every row has a clone size; where given, it reads once, few, many or a size class.

V: TRBV2
D: TRBD1
size: few
J: TRBJ2-7
CDR3: CASSPGQGLYEQYF
DNA: TGTGCCAGCAGTCCGGGACAGGGCCTCTACGAGCAGTACTTC

V: TRBV7-3
D: -
size: -
J: TRBJ1-1
CDR3: CASSRDRNTEAFF
DNA: TGTGCCAGCAGCCGAGACAGGAACACTGAAGCTTTCTTT

V: TRBV28
D: TRBD1
size: -
J: TRBJ2-3
CDR3: CATGQAFSTDTQYF
DNA: TGTGCCACAGGACAGGCATTTTCCACAGATACGCAGTATTTT

V: TRBV5-5
D: -
size: -
J: TRBJ1-1
CDR3: CASSLTVMNTEAFF
DNA: TGTGCCAGCAGCTTGACAGTAATGAACACTGAAGCTTTCTTT

V: TRBV6-5
D: -
size: -
J: TRBJ2-7
CDR3: CASSYDGSVYEQYF
DNA: TGTGCCAGCAGTTACGACGGGAGTGTCTACGAGCAGTACTTC

V: TRBV19
D: TRBD2
size: -
J: TRBJ2-7
CDR3: CASSSGTTLAEQYF
DNA: TGTGCCAGTAGCTCCGGGACTACCCTTGCCGAGCAGTACTTC

V: TRBV2
D: -
size: -
J: TRBJ2-2
CDR3: CASSEPRDRTGELFF
DNA: TGTGCCAGCAGTGAGCCCAGGGATAGGACCGGGGAGCTGTTTTTT

V: TRBV19
D: TRBD1
size: few
J: TRBJ1-5
CDR3: CASSFRQGMRPYQPQHF
DNA: TGTGCCAGTAGTTTCCGACAGGGTATGCGGCCTTATCAGCCCCAGCATTTT

V: TRBV11-2
D: -
size: -
J: TRBJ2-7
CDR3: CASSLAAGTYEQYF
DNA: TGTGCCAGCAGCTTAGCGGCGGGTACCTACGAGCAGTACTTC

V: TRBV27
D: TRBD2
size: -
J: TRBJ2-1
CDR3: CASSLLGSGINNEQFF
DNA: TGTGCCAGCAGTTTACTGGGTAGCGGGATTAACAATGAGCAGTTCTTC

V: TRBV7-9
D: -
size: -
J: TRBJ2-1
CDR3: CASSLARRGVGEQFF
DNA: TGTGCCAGCAGCTTAGCTAGAAGGGGCGTCGGGGAGCAGTTCTTC

V: TRBV27
D: TRBD2
size: -
J: TRBJ2-7
CDR3: CASSSVIRRGSYEQYF
DNA: TGTGCCAGCAGTTCAGTGATCCGGCGGGGGTCCTACGAGCAGTACTTC

V: TRBV6-6
D: TRBD1
size: -
J: TRBJ1-2
CDR3: CASRMDRGNYGYTF
DNA: TGTGCCAGCAGGATGGACAGGGGGAACTATGGCTACACCTTC

V: TRBV28
D: -
size: -
J: TRBJ2-6
CDR3: CASSLAGANGLTF
DNA: TGTGCCAGCAGTTTAGCTGGGGCCAACGGCCTGACTTTC

V: TRBV11-2
D: TRBD2
size: -
J: TRBJ2-7
CDR3: CASSWRHGRAYEQYF
DNA: TGTGCCAGCAGCTGGCGTCACGGGAGGGCCTACGAGCAGTACTTC

V: TRBV5-1
D: TRBD1
size: -
J: TRBJ2-7
CDR3: CASSPLARDRGDEQYF
DNA: TGCGCCAGCAGCCCTTTGGCCCGGGACAGGGGTGATGAGCAGTACTTC

V: TRBV7-2
D: TRBD1
size: -
J: TRBJ2-5
CDR3: CASSRRTGGVVETQYF
DNA: TGTGCCAGCAGCCGGAGGACAGGGGGAGTGGTGGAGACCCAGTACTTC

V: TRBV6-5
D: TRBD1
size: -
J: TRBJ1-5
CDR3: CASRTGGENQPQHF
DNA: TGTGCCAGCAGAACAGGGGGCGAGAATCAGCCCCAGCATTTT

V: TRBV6-5
D: TRBD1
size: -
J: TRBJ2-7
CDR3: CASSYRTDRASYEQYF
DNA: TGTGCCAGCAGTTACCGCACGGACAGGGCGAGCTACGAGCAGTACTTC

V: TRBV6-6
D: -
size: -
J: TRBJ2-5
CDR3: CASSYGPRLETQYF
DNA: TGTGCCAGCAGTTACGGGCCTCGCCTAGAGACCCAGTACTTC

V: TRBV6-5
D: -
size: -
J: TRBJ1-1
CDR3: CASSYSPGINTEAFF
DNA: TGTGCCAGCAGTTACTCGCCGGGGATCAACACTGAAGCTTTCTTT

V: TRBV6-1
D: TRBD1
size: few
J: TRBJ1-2
CDR3: CASSVHGTGGPVGGYTF
DNA: TGTGCCAGCAGTGTCCACGGGACAGGGGGGCCGGTTGGGGGCTACACCTTC